The clone carrying this TCR beta chain has just one count. The antigen is not known. The primer mix had 60 Vbeta and 13 Jbeta primers. Here immunoSEQ multiplex PCR was the method, and the copy in TCRdb shows in-frame clones only, minus some. The sample holds fewer than 140,000 clones; roughly 76% are singletons and the top ten take roughly 6%. These data belong to a study of cytomegalovirus exposure and HLA in healthy donors. The study's findings and limits: When analyzed later, a missense DCLRE1C variant was found to be linked to TCR beta V- and J-gene trimming.

The sequence was collected from a woman aged 45-60 years in good health and CMV-seropositive. Sequencing was done on a sample of PBMCs.

Written as DNA, the CDR3 is TGTGTCGTTGTGGACACTGACCCCCTCGAGCAGTACTTC. Amino acids: CVVVDTDPLEQYF. This chain uses TRBV6-5 with TRBJ2-7, with a possible D match to TRBD1 (5 bases). This CDR3 contains 13 residues. In germline, CDR1 is MNHEY, CDR2 SVGAGI.